This is a list of T cell receptor beta chains from one sample in a study of response to subunit inactivated influenza vaccine. From the RT-PCR reads, TCRdb called clonotypes with MiXCR, one entry per CDR3 protein. This table has about 570,000 distinct CDR3 sequences, 11% appearing once. The same sample was also studied in work on T cells expressing NK-cell markers.

The source was PBMCs from blood, collected on the day of vaccination. The source of these receptors is a man in his forties or fifties who received an inactivated influenza vaccine. Both conserved end residues are part of each CDR3. The D gene is left open where the match is weak. Clone size is stated in some rows and not others, as once, few, many or a class when expanded.

d_gene	abundance	j_gene	len	v_gene	CDR3aa	CDR3nt
TRBD2	few	TRBJ2-2	13	TRBV12-3/TRBV12-4	CAGGEANTGELFF	TGTGCGGGGGGGGAAGCGAACACCGGGGAGCTGTTTTTT
.	few	TRBJ2-1	15	TRBV20-1	CSARDLRQPYNEQFF	TGCAGTGCTAGAGATTTAAGACAGCCCTACAATGAGCAGTTCTTC
TRBD2	few	TRBJ2-1	16	TRBV5-1	CASSSLAGGGNNEQFF	TGCGCCAGCAGCTCGTTAGCGGGAGGGGGGAACAATGAGCAGTTCTTC
TRBD1	.	TRBJ1-3	15	TRBV30	CAWSEDRATGNTIYF	TGTGCCTGGAGTGAAGACAGGGCAACTGGAAACACCATATATTTT
TRBD2	few	TRBJ2-3	18	TRBV20-1	CSARDSGLAGGPMDTQYF	TGCAGTGCTAGAGATTCTGGACTAGCGGGAGGGCCTATGGATACGCAGTATTTT
TRBD1	.	TRBJ1-5	15	TRBV5-1	CASSLGGTDNQPQHF	TGCGCCAGCAGCTTGGGGGGGACAGATAATCAGCCCCAGCATTTT
.	few	TRBJ2-1	16	TRBV6-2/TRBV6-3	CASSYTRLTSGNEQFF	TGTGCCAGCAGTTACACTCGACTAACTTCTGGCAATGAGCAGTTCTTC
TRBD2	few	TRBJ2-5	15	TRBV10-3	CAISAGTSGEETQYF	TGTGCCATCAGCGCCGGGACTAGCGGGGAAGAGACCCAGTACTTC
TRBD1	.	TRBJ2-5	15	TRBV27	CASSPDRGSQETQYF	TGTGCCAGCAGTCCGGACAGGGGGTCCCAAGAGACCCAGTACTTC
.	few	TRBJ1-6	14	TRBV11-2	CASRGNLLNSPLHF	TGTGCCAGCAGGGGCAATTTATTAAATTCACCCCTCCACTTT
TRBD1	.	TRBJ2-7	16	TRBV27	CASSLTGEGMRYEQYF	TGTGCCAGCAGTTTAACAGGGGAAGGGATGCGCTACGAGCAGTACTTC
.	few	TRBJ2-7	13	TRBV10-3	CAISERGSYEQYF	TGTGCCATCAGTGAGCGGGGGTCCTACGAGCAGTACTTC
TRBD2	.	TRBJ2-1	15	TRBV5-1	CASSIGTSGLNEQFF	TGCGCCAGCAGCATCGGGACTAGCGGGCTTAATGAGCAGTTCTTC
.	few	TRBJ2-3	16	TRBV4-2	CASSQDLASDTDTQYF	TGTGCCAGCAGCCAAGATCTGGCTAGCGACACAGATACGCAGTATTTT
TRBD2	few	TRBJ2-3	13	TRBV5-1	CASSLAGRSREYF	TGCGCCAGCAGCTTGGCCGGGAGGAGCCGAGAGTATTTT
TRBD2	many	TRBJ2-5	15	TRBV12-3/TRBV12-4	CASSSTRGGAQDQYF	TGTGCCAGCAGCTCAACCCGGGGGGGGGCCCAGGACCAGTACTTC
.	.	TRBJ2-7	13	TRBV6-6	CASGGGQVTRLYF	TGTGCCAGCGGCGGAGGGCAGGTAACTAGGCTGTACTTC
.	many	TRBJ2-1	13	TRBV5-1	CASSFTSYNEQFF	TGCGCCAGCAGCTTTACCTCCTACAATGAGCAGTTCTTC
.	.	TRBJ2-1	13	TRBV7-8	CASSYRLYNEQFF	TGTGCCAGCAGCTACCGACTGTACAATGAGCAGTTCTTC
TRBD1	.	TRBJ2-5	15	TRBV7-9	CASSFPDRKGKTQYF	TGTGCCAGCAGCTTCCCGGACAGGAAGGGGAAGACCCAGTACTTC
.	.	TRBJ1-2	16	TRBV27	CASSLSWDPRLGGYTF	TGTGCCAGCAGTTTATCCTGGGACCCACGACTAGGGGGCTACACCTTC
.	.	TRBJ2-1	15	TRBV20-1	CSAELEDWGVNEQFF	TGCAGTGCTGAACTCGAGGACTGGGGCGTCAATGAGCAGTTCTTC
.	.	TRBJ2-3	14	TRBV20-1	CSAGGGSGADTQYF	TGCAGTGCTGGGGGGGGCAGCGGCGCAGATACGCAGTATTTT
.	many	TRBJ2-2	16	TRBV5-1	CASSLDGGKGTGELFF	TGCGCCAGCAGCTTGGACGGCGGGAAAGGCACCGGGGAGCTGTTTTTT
.	.	TRBJ2-3	14	TRBV12-3/TRBV12-4	CASSYPRAPDTQYF	TGTGCCAGCAGTTACCCTCGGGCCCCAGATACGCAGTATTTT
TRBD2	.	TRBJ2-3	15	TRBV29-1	CSVGLAGGTTDTQYF	TGCAGCGTTGGACTAGCGGGGGGGACCACAGATACGCAGTATTTT
.	.	TRBJ2-5	15	TRBV3-1	CASSQDGGAGETQYF	TGTGCCAGCAGCCAAGATGGGGGGGCAGGGGAGACCCAGTACTTC
.	many	TRBJ1-1	13	TRBV4-3	CASSQDRDTEAFF	TGCGCCAGCAGCCAAGACAGAGACACTGAAGCTTTCTTT
.	many	TRBJ2-7	16	TRBV7-9	CASSPSSSILRGEQYF	TGTGCCAGCAGCCCATCTTCCTCGATCTTAAGGGGCGAGCAGTACTTC
TRBD1	medium-sized	TRBJ2-7	15	TRBV12-3/TRBV12-4	CASRAAGTGTYEQYF	TGTGCCAGCAGGGCCGCCGGGACAGGGACCTACGAGCAGTACTTC
.	.	TRBJ1-1	14	TRBV5-1	CASGTGELNTEAFF	TGCGCCAGCGGCACCGGGGAGCTGAACACTGAAGCTTTCTTT
.	few	TRBJ2-7	15	TRBV6-2/TRBV6-3	CASRNAGYRTYEQYF	TGTGCCAGCAGAAACGCAGGGTACCGGACCTACGAGCAGTACTTC
.	few	TRBJ1-4	15	TRBV20-1	CSALARTATNEKLFF	TGCAGTGCTCTAGCCCGGACAGCAACTAATGAAAAACTGTTTTTT
.	many	TRBJ1-3	17	TRBV12-3/TRBV12-4	CASSFGRGRRSGNTIYF	TGTGCCAGCAGTTTTGGGAGGGGACGCCGCTCTGGAAACACCATATATTTT
TRBD2	few	TRBJ2-5	16	TRBV7-9	CASSSKLARYQETQYF	TGTGCCAGCAGCTCGAAACTAGCGCGGTACCAAGAGACCCAGTACTTC
.	few	TRBJ2-1	13	TRBV24-1	CATSETGTNEQFF	TGTGCCACCAGTGAAACAGGGACCAATGAGCAGTTCTTC
.	.	TRBJ2-2	13	TRBV2	CATRQGRTGELFF	TGTGCTACTCGCCAGGGGAGGACCGGGGAGCTGTTTTTT
.	.	TRBJ2-2	14	TRBV12-3/TRBV12-4	CASSLKGDTGELFF	TGTGCCAGCAGTTTAAAAGGGGACACCGGGGAGCTGTTTTTT
TRBD2	.	TRBJ2-1	15	TRBV7-6	CASSRAGGDNNEQFF	TGTGCCAGCAGCCGAGCGGGAGGGGACAACAATGAGCAGTTCTTC